This record looks at one T cell receptor (beta chain) sequence and its context. The antigen is undetermined. Donors had nominal health at sampling but likely had unrecorded immune exposures. The data belong to a study of cytomegalovirus exposure and HLA in healthy donors. The PCR had 60 Vbeta and 13 Jbeta primers. The assay was immunoSEQ multiplex PCR, and TCRdb's table has in-frame clones only and misses some. The repertoire holds around 67,000 clones, with around 78% as singletons. General observations from the study: Indistinguishable V segments such as TRBV6-2 and TRBV6-3 were excluded. Prior analysis indicated that the majority of TCR beta V segments exhibited productivity approximately 90% or approximately 30% of the time. The study found most TCR sequences rare, yet found some public TCRs in many donors.

Trimming shortened V by 0 bases and J by 9 bases, and 10 bases separated the two germline ends. Germline V CDR1 and CDR2: SGDLS, YYNGEE. The CDR3 covers 13 residues. The gene calls are TRBV9 and TRBJ1-5, with D tentatively TRBD1 (5 bases). Sequenced input: PBMCs. The TCR originated in a man aged 18 to 30 in good health and CMV-seropositive. The CDR3 DNA reads TGTGCCAGCAGCGTAGAGGAAAGGGGGCCCCAGCATTTT. It yields the protein CASSVEERGPQHF.